The 24 T cell receptor beta chains presented below share a single source sample, sequenced in a study of beta chain features in type 1 diabetes. Study-level points and caveats: Researchers report that Type 1 diabetes patients had moderately but significantly shorter TCRB CDR3s across all four CD4+ subsets.

No antigen has been identified for these receptors. The authors reverse transcribed all of the isolated RNA, so sequencing captured expressed TCRB transcripts. Assay used: immunoSEQ multiplex PCR; TCRdb lists only in-frame clones, some missing. The data show 600,000 or so clones, more than 13% seen once. The specimen was naive CD4+ T cells from blood. The receptors stem from a man aged 18 to 29 with type 1 diabetes.

This clone appeared a few times. V and J are TRBV30 and TRBJ1-3; D is uncertain. Per the germline V gene, CDR1 is GTSNPN and CDR2 is SVGIG (reference sequence). Trimming stripped 8 bases from V and 0 bases from J, with 11 bases between. The CDR3 contains 13 residues. CDR3 nucleotides: TGTGCCAGCGGACGCAGCTCTGGAAACACCATATATTTT. Residues: CASGRSSGNTIYF. Complete variable domain (other parts from reference TRBV30 and TRBJ1-3): SQTIHQWPATLVQPVGSPLSLECTVEGTSNPNLYWYRQAAGRGLQLLFYSVGIGQISSEVPQNLSASRPQDRQFILSSKKLLLSDSGFYLCASGRSSGNTIYFGEGSWLTVV.

The rearrangement uses TRBV13 and TRBJ2-7, with a tentative D call TRBD1 (6 bases). Trimming shortened V by 3 bases and J by 2 bases, and 11 bases separated the two germline ends. The CDR3 loop spans 14 amino acids. In germline, CDR1 is PRHDT, CDR2 FYEKMQ (reference sequence). In DNA form, the CDR3 reads TGTGCCAGCAGCTTTGAACAGGGTCCCTACGAGCAGTACTTC. Protein: CASSFEQGPYEQYF.

This clone turned up a few times. V is TRBV6-5 and J is TRBJ2-2; D may be TRBD1 (5 bases). Trimming stripped 1 base from V and 0 bases from J, with 6 bases between. The CDR3 totals 15 residues. The germline CDR1 and CDR2 sequences are MNHEY and SVGAGI. DNA for the CDR3: TGTGCCAGCAGTTACTGGACAACGAACACCGGGGAGCTGTTTTTT. Its translation: CASSYWTTNTGELFF.

There are a few counts of this clone. The genes are TRBV7-2 and TRBJ2-3; 8 nucleotides line up with TRBD2. Germline V gene data show CDR1 as SGHTA and CDR2 as FQGNSA. After removal of 1 base from V and 3 bases from J, the junction contained 3 bases not matched to a gene. The CDR3 consists of 15 residues. The CDR3: CASSLGASGTDTQYF. The CDR3 region has the DNA TGTGCCAGCAGCTTAGGCGCTAGCGGGACAGATACGCAGTATTTT.

This clone was seen only a few times. The V and J genes are TRBV5-1 and TRBJ2-1; D is perhaps TRBD2 (6 bases). There are 17 residues in the CDR3. CDR1 and CDR2 (germline): SGHRS, YFSETQ. With 4 bases removed from V and 0 bases from J, the gap between germline ends came to 17 bases. In DNA, the CDR3 is TGCGCCAGCAGCCCGCGGGTAGCGGTAAACTCCTACAATGAGCAGTTCTTC. Its translation is CASSPRVAVNSYNEQFF.

The J gene is TRBJ2-7, the V gene TRBV6-5; 10 bases are a match to TRBD1. The junction had 4 bases not matched to a gene; V was cut back by 4 bases and J by 4 bases. The CDR3 runs to 14 residues. The V gene's germline CDR1 is MNHEY and CDR2 SVGAGI. The CDR3 sequence is CASSSPGQGYEQYF. CDR3 coding DNA: TGTGCCAGCAGTTCACCGGGACAGGGGTACGAGCAGTACTTC.

This clone was seen a handful of times. This sequence joins TRBV7-8 and TRBJ1-2; 7 bases are shared with TRBD1. The germline V gene encodes CDR1 SGHVS and CDR2 FQNEAQ. This CDR3 is 15 amino acids long. V shed 1 base, J shed 4 bases, and the junction held 6 bases outside the gene matches. This chain's CDR3 is CASSLVSRTGYGYTF. The CDR3 DNA sequence: TGTGCCAGCAGCTTAGTTTCCCGGACAGGCTATGGCTACACCTTC.

The chain joins TRBV29-1 to TRBJ2-5; D may correspond to TRBD1 or TRBD2 (5 bases each). CDR1 SQVTM and CDR2 ANQGSEA come from the germline V gene. V gave up 7 bases and J gave up 2 bases, with 11 bases separating them. The CDR3 consists of 12 residues. The CDR3 sequence: CSATEGQETQYF. The CDR3 nucleotides read TGCAGCGCGACCGAGGGGCAAGAGACCCAGTACTTC. Combining the CDR3 with reference TRBV29-1 and TRBJ2-5 gives the whole variable domain SAVISQKPSRDICQRGTSLTIQCQVDSQVTMMFWYRQQPGQSLTLIATANQGSEATYESGFVIDKFPISRPNLTFSTLTVSNMSPEDSSIYLCSATEGQETQYFGPGTRLLVL.

The chain combines TRBV2 with TRBJ2-3; TRBD2 matches at 10 bases. Germline CDR1 is SNHLY and CDR2 is FYNNEI. CDR3 size: 15 residues. V was clipped by 3 bases and J by 4 bases; unmatched bases: 4. CDR3 amino acids: CASSDRLAGADTQYF. Here the CDR3 DNA reads TGTGCCAGCAGTGATCGTCTAGCGGGAGCAGATACGCAGTATTTT.

The rearrangement links TRBV29-1 to TRBJ1-1; 7 nucleotides match TRBD1. In germline, CDR1 is SQVTM, CDR2 ANQGSEA. The CDR3 spans 12 residues. Trimming took 7 bases from V and 4 from J; bases not matched to a gene: 6. The CDR3 DNA sequence: TGCAGCGGGGACAGCTCACCCACTGAAGCTTTCTTT. Translating it yields CSGDSSPTEAFF. Combining the CDR3 with reference TRBV29-1 and TRBJ1-1 gives the whole variable domain SAVISQKPSRDICQRGTSLTIQCQVDSQVTMMFWYRQQPGQSLTLIATANQGSEATYESGFVIDKFPISRPNLTFSTLTVSNMSPEDSSIYLCSGDSSPTEAFFGQGTRLTVV.

V gene TRBV20-1 combines with J gene TRBJ2-5; no reliable D call. The end of the DNA aligns better with TRBJ2-7, so the J call may be wrong. The V gene's germline CDR1 is DFQATT and CDR2 SNEGSKA (reference sequence). The CDR3 spans 11 residues. The CDR3 region has the DNA TGCAGTGCTAGCGGATCCTACGAGCAGTACTTC. The encoded protein is CSASGSYEQYF.

V gene TRBV10-3 combines with J gene TRBJ2-5; no definite D call. CDR1 and CDR2 from the germline V gene are ENHRY and SYGVKD. This CDR3 has 13 amino acids. V lost 0 bases and J 5 bases, leaving 7 bases between the germline ends. CDR3 residues: CAISESAFETQYF. The DNA of the CDR3 is TGTGCCATCAGTGAGTCGGCTTTTGAGACCCAGTACTTC.

V gene TRBV27 combines with J gene TRBJ2-7, with D perhaps assigned TRBD1 or TRBD2 (5 bases each). Trimming took off 7 bases at V and 3 bases at J, with 13 bases between the two ends. The CDR3 consists of 13 residues. In germline, CDR1 is MNHEY, CDR2 SMNVEV (reference sequence). The CDR3 here is CASTGASVYEQYF. DNA of the CDR3: TGTGCCAGCACCGGGGCATCGGTCTACGAGCAGTACTTC.

In this sample, this clone turned up a few times. The chain employs TRBV28 and TRBJ2-2, with 8 bases aligning to TRBD2. Germline values: CDR1 MDHEN, CDR2 SYDVKM. The CDR3 is 17 amino acids. J lost 3 bases, V lost 1 base, and 7 bases had no gene match. The DNA of the CDR3 is TGTGCCAGCAGTTTATACCCAGCGGGGGAGGACACCGGGGAGCTGTTTTTT. It codes for CASSLYPAGEDTGELFF.

This clone has a handful of counts. This rearrangement joins TRBV14 to TRBJ2-5, with TRBD2 as a possible D gene (6 bases). Per the germline V gene, CDR1 is SGHDN and CDR2 is FVKESK. This CDR3 region has 14 residues. The V gene lost 4 bases and the J gene lost 5 bases, with 14 bases spanning the gap. The CDR3 here is CASSRIGGWETQYF. CDR3 nucleotide sequence: TGTGCCAGCAGCCGAATCGGGGGTTGGGAGACCCAGTACTTC.

The genes are TRBV4-1 and TRBJ2-1, with 13 bases aligning to TRBD2. V lost 4 bases and J lost 7; bases outside the gene matches: 13. The V gene's germline CDR1 is MGHRA and CDR2 YSYEKL. The CDR3 has 18 amino acids. The CDR3 DNA reads as TGCGCCAGCAGCCCGGGACTAGCGGGACTTAGGCTGCGGAATGAGCAGTTCTTC. This encodes CASSPGLAGLRLRNEQFF.

This clone was picked up a small number of times. The CDR3 region has the DNA TGCGCCAGCAGCTCCCAGGGGACCCGGAACACTGAAGCTTTCTTT. It is translated as CASSSQGTRNTEAFF. The V and J genes are TRBV5-1 and TRBJ1-1, with D maybe TRBD1 (6 bases). Trimming removed 3 bases at V and 1 base at J, with 13 bases between. The CDR3 is 15 amino acids. From germline, CDR1 is SGHRS and CDR2 YFSETQ. Based on the CDR3 plus reference TRBV5-1 and TRBJ1-1, the full variable domain is KAGVTQTPRYLIKTRGQQVTLSCSPISGHRSVSWYQQTPGQGLQFLFEYFSETQRNKGNFPGRFSGRQFSNSRSEMNVSTLELGDSALYLCASSSQGTRNTEAFFGQGTRLTVV.

This clone was seen many times. At one of its ends the junction is not consistent with the germline gene, which may arise from a read error. The chain is built from TRBV7-9 and TRBJ2-7; TRBD1 might be the D (6 bases). Germline V CDR1 and CDR2: SEHNR, FQNEAQ (reference sequence). The length of the CDR3 is 13 residues. CDR3 sequence reads: CASRLEGAYEQYF. The CDR3 bases are TGTGCCAGCAGGTTAGAGGGGGCCTACGAGCAGTACTTC.

The chain links TRBV7-3 to TRBJ2-2, with D unresolved. CDR3 length equals 14 residues. V shed 2 bases and J shed 1 base, with 5 bases lying between them. Germline CDR1 SGHTA, CDR2 FQGTGA. CDR3 loop: CASSLGQNTGELFF. In nucleotides, the CDR3 is TGTGCCAGCAGCTTAGGGCAGAACACCGGGGAGCTGTTTTTT.

This clone was detected only a few times. The rearrangement joins TRBV2 to TRBJ2-7; the D gene could be TRBD1 or TRBD2 (5 bases each). Germline CDR1 and CDR2: SNHLY and FYNNEI. Trimming took off 5 bases at V and 0 bases at J, with 11 bases between the two ends. The CDR3 extends over 14 amino acids. The CDR3 is CASSSRGPSYEQYF. CDR3 sequence (DNA): TGTGCCAGCAGTTCGAGGGGTCCCTCCTACGAGCAGTACTTC.

This clone was picked up a small number of times. The chain couples TRBV28 to TRBJ2-7, with TRBD1 as a possible D gene (6 bases). The V gene lost 4 bases and the J gene lost 2 bases, with 15 bases spanning the gap. The CDR3 is made up of 15 amino acids. Germline CDR1 reads MDHEN; CDR2 reads SYDVKM. The DNA for the CDR3 is TGTGCCAGCAGTTCCTCCGGGACACTAACCTACGAGCAGTACTTC. Amino acids: CASSSSGTLTYEQYF.

The V gene is TRBV5-1, the J gene TRBJ1-1, with D possibly TRBD1 on 6 matching bases. The CDR3 consists of 15 residues. V shed 0 bases and J shed 2 bases, with 11 bases lying between them. The germline gives CDR1 SGHRS, CDR2 YFSETQ. In DNA, the CDR3 is TGCGCCAGCAGCTTGGGACAGGTCCCCAACACTGAAGCTTTCTTT. This encodes CASSLGQVPNTEAFF.

This clone was found a few times. The chain recombines TRBV27 with TRBJ2-1, with 9 bases identical to TRBD2. Trimming at V came to 5 bases and at J to 6 bases, leaving 11 bases not matched to a gene. This CDR3 has 16 residues. Germline V gene data show CDR1 as MNHEY and CDR2 as SMNVEV (reference sequence). The DNA of the CDR3 is TGTGCCAGCAGTCCTCTCGGCGGGAGGGGGATCAATGAGCAGTTCTTC. Translating it yields CASSPLGGRGINEQFF.

The rearrangement uses TRBV5-1 and TRBJ2-6; 7 nucleotides match TRBD1. The length of the CDR3 is 19 residues. Looked up from germline, CDR1 is SGHRS and CDR2 is YFSETQ. V lost 0 bases, J lost 0 bases, and 9 bases stayed unmatched. CDR3 nucleotide sequence: TGCGCCAGCAGCTTGGCGAAGGGACAGCGTGCCTCTGGGGCCAACGTCCTGACTTTC. It specifies CASSLAKGQRASGANVLTF.